A few counts support the clone carrying this T cell receptor beta chain. The sample comes from a study of identical twins. TCRdb used MiXCR to reprocess the 5' RACE reads, holding one entry per CDR3 protein. The sample holds 450,000 or so distinct CDR3 sequences, 20% to 25% seen once. J lost 1 base, V lost 11 bases, and 7 bases had no gene match. CDR3 length: 13 residues. Germline CDR1 reads ENHRY; CDR2 reads SYGVKD. These data were likewise used in another study, on T cells expressing NK-cell markers. From that paper: An anti-gamma-delta TCR antibody restricted sorting to alpha-beta TCR T cells in several experiments. A few donors' CD3+CD56-NKG2C+ cells were dominated by the same clonotypes.

Sequences were obtained from CD4+ T cells sorted from blood. This TCR came from a woman between 18 and 30 years old in good health. This chain uses TRBV10-3 with TRBJ1-2, with TRBD1 matching 7 bases. CDR3 sequence (DNA): TGTGCCGCTGGACGGGACAGTAACTATGGCTACACCTTC. Protein: CAAGRDSNYGYTF.